The TCR beta chain under discussion was sequenced for a study of neurological immune-mediated disorders. The cDNA was synthesized by means of template-switch 5'RACE, which was carried out with 10-nucleotide random UMIs. Sequencing runs each generated in excess of 190 million TCR-beta sequences derived from 15-18 subjects. TCRdb fed the 5' RACE reads into MiXCR, producing one record per CDR3 protein. The sample holds some 28,000 distinct CDR3 sequences; more than 10% are singletons and the top ten take approximately 8%. This clonotype was seen at least ten times. Antigen specificity is unknown. Study-level results: The absence of shared CDR3 amino acid sequences among expanded clones across subjects suggests private repertoires in all groups.

CDR3 length: 13 residues. Germline V gene sequence: CDR1 ENHRY, CDR2 SYGVKD. V lost 2 bases to trimming and J lost 8 bases, with 10 bases between them. Sequencing input: PBMCs. The TCR comes from a man aged 55 to 70 in good health. The rearrangement links TRBV10-3 to TRBJ2-1, with D unclear. In DNA, the CDR3 is TGTGCCATCAGTGAGAAGAACGGGCATGAGCAGTTCTTC. It encodes CAISEKNGHEQFF.